One sample yielded the 23 T cell receptor beta chains listed below, sequenced in a study of cytomegalovirus exposure and HLA in healthy donors. The PCR ran on 60 Vbeta and 13 Jbeta primers. TCRdb's copy holds only in-frame clones and misses some; the assay was immunoSEQ multiplex PCR. This table has around 170,000 clones, around 78% appearing once. Sequencing input: PBMCs. The receptors stem from a woman aged 45-65 years in good health and CMV-seropositive.

The chain is built from TRBV11-2 and TRBJ2-1; D is unclear. Germline-derived CDR1 and CDR2 are SGHAT and FQNNGV. The CDR3 extends over 16 amino acids. Between the trimmed V and J ends, which lost 2 bases and 2 bases, there was a span of 13 bases. In DNA form, the CDR3 reads TGTGCCAGCAGCTTAAGACAACAGTGGCCCTACAATGAGCAGTTCTTC. Protein: CASSLRQQWPYNEQFF.

The V and J genes are TRBV2 and TRBJ2-7; 7 nucleotides match TRBD2. Germline V gene lookup returns CDR1 SNHLY and CDR2 FYNNEI. This CDR3 is 13 amino acids long. Losses at the gene ends were 4 bases for V and 7 bases for J; bases not matched to a gene: 7. The CDR3 nucleotides read TGTGCCAGCAGTGTCAAGCGGGAACTTGAGCAGTACTTC. It is translated as CASSVKRELEQYF.

CDR3: CASSQDLRSGSSIPEQFF. CDR3 DNA: TGCGCCAGCAGCCAAGACCTACGTAGCGGGAGTTCTATACCTGAGCAGTTCTTC. The chain uses TRBV4-3 and TRBJ2-1; 9 bases are a match to TRBD2. Germline-derived CDR1 and CDR2 are LGHNA and YSLEER. Trimming at V came to 0 bases and at J to 9 bases, leaving 15 bases not matched to a gene. The CDR3 sequence is 18 residues long.

This rearrangement joins TRBV4-1 to TRBJ1-2, with D possibly being TRBD1 (5 bases). This CDR3 is 16 amino acids long. V shed 1 base and J shed 4 bases, with 16 bases lying between them. Germline CDR1 reads MGHRA; CDR2 reads YSYEKL. This CDR3 is CASSQGRGPISYGYTF. For the CDR3, the DNA is TGCGCCAGCAGCCAAGGGAGGGGACCTATTTCCTATGGCTACACCTTC.

The rearrangement uses TRBV6-5 and TRBJ2-7, with 10 bases matching TRBD1. In germline, CDR1 is MNHEY, CDR2 SVGAGI. CDR3 length equals 15 residues. V trimming: 0 bases; J trimming: 4 bases; junction bases outside the gene matches: 3. In DNA, the CDR3 is TGTGCCAGCAGTTACTCGGGGGGACAGGGGTACGAGCAGTACTTC. Translated, it gives CASSYSGGQGYEQYF.

The rearrangement joins TRBV5-1 to TRBJ2-1; 10 bases align to TRBD1. This CDR3 spans 15 amino acids. Looked up from germline, CDR1 is SGHRS and CDR2 is YFSETQ. V lost 6 bases and J lost 6; bases outside the gene matches: 9. The CDR3 region has the DNA TGCGCCAGCACCGGGGGGGACAGGGGCCTCAATGAGCAGTTCTTC. Its protein product is CASTGGDRGLNEQFF.

The chain uses TRBV5-4 and TRBJ1-3; D perhaps matches TRBD1 (5 bases). V lost 3 bases and J lost 4, with 17 bases in between. Germline V gives CDR1 SGHNT, CDR2 YYREEE (reference sequence). The CDR3 length is 16 residues. The CDR3 DNA is TGTGCCAGCAGCTCGAGCCCTTCCGGGGGGGGAAACACCATATATTTT. Residues: CASSSSPSGGGNTIYF.

The chain is built from TRBV7-9 and TRBJ2-1; 11 bases map to TRBD2. Trimming removed 5 bases from V and 12 bases from J; junction bases left unmatched: 3. Germline V gene lookup returns CDR1 SEHNR and CDR2 FQNEAQ (reference sequence). This CDR3 comprises 12 residues. In DNA form, the CDR3 reads TGTGCCAGCAGCACTAGCGGGAGATGGCAGTTCTTC. It yields the protein CASSTSGRWQFF. The variable domain in full, completed from reference TRBV7-9 and TRBJ2-1, reads DTGVSQNPRHKITKRGQNVTFRCDPISEHNRLYWYRQTLGQGPEFLTYFQNEAQLEKSRLLSDRFSAERPKGSFSTLEIQRTEQGDSAMYLCASSTSGRWQFFGPGTRLTVL.

In its sample, this clone was seen a few times. The J gene is TRBJ1-2, the V gene TRBV19; D remains unclear. The CDR3 sequence is 13 residues long. With 5 bases removed from V and 4 bases from J, the gap between germline ends came to 11 bases. The germline gives CDR1 LNHDA, CDR2 SQIVND (reference sequence). CDR3 sequence: CASSLRTGYGYTF. DNA for the CDR3: TGTGCCAGTAGTCTTAGGACTGGCTATGGCTACACCTTC.

The J gene is TRBJ2-3, the V gene TRBV5-5; TRBD2 aligns across 10 bases. CDR3 length: 15 amino acids. Germline lookup yields CDR1 SGHKS and CDR2 YYEKEE (reference sequence). V lost 1 base, J lost 5 bases, and 4 bases stayed unmatched. The CDR3, as DNA: TGTGCCAGCAGCTTGACTAGCGGGGCCTTAGATACGCAGTATTTT. Protein sequence: CASSLTSGALDTQYF. The whole variable domain, filled in from reference TRBV5-5 and TRBJ2-3, reads DAGVTQSPTHLIKTRGQQVTLRCSPISGHKSVSWYQQVLGQGPQFIFQYYEKEERGRGNFPDRFSARQFPNYSSELNVNALLLGDSALYLCASSLTSGALDTQYFGPGTRLTVL.

This chain connects TRBV2 to TRBJ2-3, with TRBD2 as a possible D gene (6 bases). The CDR3 spans 14 residues. The ends were cut back, 5 bases at V and 0 bases at J, with 9 bases in the middle. The germline V gene has CDR1 SNHLY and CDR2 FYNNEI. CDR3 nucleotide sequence: TGTGCCAGCAGTCTGGGACTGAGCACAGATACGCAGTATTTT. Protein product: CASSLGLSTDTQYF.

This clone occurred a few times. The V and J genes are TRBV9 and TRBJ2-7, with TRBD2 identical over 10 bases. Germline lookup yields CDR1 SGDLS and CDR2 YYNGEE. V dropped 0 bases and J dropped 3; count of bases not matched to a gene: 6. CDR3 length equals 16 residues. The CDR3 here is CASSVGPAGGLYEQYF. The CDR3 DNA is TGTGCCAGCAGCGTAGGTCCAGCGGGGGGGCTCTACGAGCAGTACTTC.

The chain couples TRBV27 to TRBJ1-2, with a tentative D call TRBD1 (6 bases). CDR3 length: 16 residues. Germline assignment: CDR1 MNHEY and CDR2 SMNVEV (reference sequence). Trimming pared 6 bases from V and 3 bases from J, leaving 20 bases between. The CDR3 sequence is CASRERGGARDYGYTF. For the CDR3, the DNA is TGTGCCAGCAGGGAAAGGGGGGGGGCGAGGGACTATGGCTACACCTTC.

The CDR3 reads CASSQAGQGEAFF. The CDR3 DNA reads TGCGCCAGCAGCCAAGCGGGCCAGGGGGAAGCTTTCTTT. V and J are TRBV4-3 and TRBJ1-1; a possible D gene is TRBD1 (6 bases). This CDR3 is 13 amino acids long. V lost 1 base and J 8 bases, leaving 11 bases between the germline ends. Germline assignment: CDR1 LGHNA and CDR2 YSLEER.

This chain joins TRBV10-3 and TRBJ1-3, with D unclear. Germline assignment: CDR1 ENHRY and CDR2 SYGVKD. The CDR3 runs 15 residues. V gave up 4 bases and J gave up 4 bases, with 14 bases separating them. The CDR3 sequence: CAISGTASLGNTIYF. CDR3 bases: TGTGCCATCAGTGGTACAGCCAGCCTCGGAAACACCATATATTTT.

This clone appeared once. V and J are TRBV27 and TRBJ1-1; 7 bases are a match to TRBD1. The CDR3 length is 18 residues. Looked up from germline, CDR1 is MNHEY and CDR2 is SMNVEV (reference sequence). With 4 bases clipped from V and 5 bases from J, the junction kept 19 bases outside the gene matches. CDR3 residues: CASSYGGTGAGVGTEAFF. CDR3 in DNA: TGTGCCAGCAGTTACGGTGGAACAGGGGCGGGTGTGGGAACTGAAGCTTTCTTT.

The chain has TRBV28 and TRBJ2-7, with D hard to call. Germline-derived CDR1 and CDR2 are MDHEN and SYDVKM. The CDR3 sequence is 13 residues long. The germline V and J ends were trimmed by 3 bases and 4 bases, with 10 bases remaining between them. In nucleotides, the CDR3 is TGTGCCAGCAGTTTTCCGCTACCTTACGAGCAGTACTTC. As protein: CASSFPLPYEQYF. Complete variable domain (other parts from reference TRBV28 and TRBJ2-7): DVKVTQSSRYLVKRTGEKVFLECVQDMDHENMFWYRQDPGLGLRLIYFSYDVKMKEKGDIPEGYSVSREKKERFSLILESASTNQTSMYLCASSFPLPYEQYFGPGTRLTVT.

The chain uses TRBV10-3 and TRBJ2-5, with 7 nucleotides matching TRBD1. The assigned J gene may be wrong: the sequence end matches TRBJ2-7 better. Germline V gene lookup returns CDR1 ENHRY and CDR2 SYGVKD. The CDR3 has 13 amino acids. CDR3 in amino acids: CAIRNDRAGEQYF. In nucleotides, the CDR3 is TGTGCCATCAGAAATGACAGGGCCGGCGAGCAGTACTTC.

The chain combines TRBV19 with TRBJ1-2, with a possible D match to TRBD1 (5 bases). The CDR3 extends over 15 amino acids. The germline CDR1 and CDR2 sequences are LNHDA and SQIVND (reference sequence). V lost 7 bases and J 4 bases, leaving 19 bases between the germline ends. In nucleotides, the CDR3 is TGTGCCAGTAAACTGTTGGGTCAGGGAACCTATGGCTACACCTTC. Amino acid sequence: CASKLLGQGTYGYTF.

The chain is built from TRBV6-1 and TRBJ2-1, with D perhaps matching TRBD2 (6 bases). The CDR3 extends over 13 amino acids. Germline V gene lookup returns CDR1 MNHNS and CDR2 SASEGT. In nucleotides, the CDR3 is TGTACCCCAGGGCGGGACCAATACAATGAGCAGTTCTTC. Translation: CTPGRDQYNEQFF.

As to this clone: Compared with germline, one end of the junction differs, possibly owing to a read error. V is TRBV7-2 and J is TRBJ2-1; no definite D call. The CDR3 has 14 amino acids. The germline CDR1 and CDR2 sequences are SGHTA and FQGNSA. Here the CDR3 reads CASSFDTTRPSALF. CDR3 DNA: TGTGCCAGCAGCTTCGATACGACCCGCCCCTCAGCGCTCTTC.

There are a few counts of this clone. One end of the junction varies from germline; a read error may be responsible. The genes are TRBV7-7 and TRBJ2-2; D is undetermined. CDR1 and CDR2 (germline): SSHAT, FNYEAQ (reference sequence). This CDR3 contains 14 residues. This chain's CDR3 is CASSLSPGPGELFF. As DNA, the CDR3 is TGTGCTAGCAGCTTGAGCCCGGGTCCCGGGGAGCTGTTTTTT. The variable domain in full, with the rest retrieved from reference TRBV7-7 and TRBJ2-2, is GAGVSQSPRYKVTKRGQDVTLRCDPISSHATLYWYQQALGQGPEFLTYFNYEAQPDKSGLPSDRFSAERPEGSISTLTIQRTEQRDSAMYRCASSLSPGPGELFFGEGSRLTVL.

The CDR3 loop reads CASSFGIAGGGGETQYF. In nucleotides, the CDR3 is TGTGCCAGCAGCTTTGGCATTGCGGGAGGGGGCGGAGAGACCCAGTACTTC. The rearrangement uses TRBV13 and TRBJ2-5, with 9 bases that match TRBD2. The germline gives CDR1 PRHDT, CDR2 FYEKMQ (reference sequence). The CDR3 is made up of 17 amino acids. The V and J ends lost 3 bases and 4 bases, in that order; junction bases with no gene match: 12.